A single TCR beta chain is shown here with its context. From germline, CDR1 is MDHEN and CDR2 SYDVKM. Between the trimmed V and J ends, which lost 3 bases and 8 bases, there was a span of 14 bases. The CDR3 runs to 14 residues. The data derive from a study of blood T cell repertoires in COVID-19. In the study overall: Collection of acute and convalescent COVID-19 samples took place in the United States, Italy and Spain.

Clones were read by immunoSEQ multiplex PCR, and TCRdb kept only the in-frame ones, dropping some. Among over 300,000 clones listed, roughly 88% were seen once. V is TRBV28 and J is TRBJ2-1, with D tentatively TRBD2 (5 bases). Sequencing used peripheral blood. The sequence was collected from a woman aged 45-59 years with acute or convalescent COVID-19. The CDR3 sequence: CASSFGLARDEQFF. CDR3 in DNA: TGTGCCAGCAGTTTCGGATTAGCGCGGGATGAGCAGTTCTTC.